Below, one T cell receptor beta chain is given with its context. What it binds is not known. CDR3 length equals 17 residues. Unmatched junction bases numbered 8, after V lost 0 bases and J lost 6 bases. Germline-derived CDR1 and CDR2 are LGHNA and YNFKEQ. The record originates from a study of PD-1 blockade in classical Hodgkin lymphoma. The table came from immunoSEQ multiplex PCR; TCRdb's copy has only in-frame clones and leaves some out. This sample has some 43,000 clones, with 70% to 90% found just once. Points from the study as a whole: TCR diversity rose significantly by C4D1 in CD4+ but not CD8+ cells. Reports indicated that newly diagnosed patients had lower baseline TCR diversity than healthy donors did.

All the patients suffered relapse after autologous stem cell transplantation, and brentuximab vedotin exposure differed. The sequence was collected from a human donor with classical Hodgkin lymphoma. The sequencing used peripheral blood mononuclear cells (PBMCs), collected before the second cycle of nivolumab. The J gene is TRBJ2-4, the V gene TRBV4-2, with 10 bases aligning to TRBD1. The CDR3 is CASSQDRTGGLGNIQYF. The CDR3 DNA sequence: TGTGCCAGCAGCCAAGATCGGACAGGGGGATTGGGAAACATTCAGTACTTC.